This TCR beta chain was observed in a study of control samples from healthy donors and cancer patients. The data were produced by immunoSEQ multiplex PCR, yet TCRdb's version contains in-frame clones alone and is incomplete. Of about 160,000 clones listed, about 94% are singletons. V gave up 3 bases and J gave up 5 bases; unmatched junction bases: 6. Germline lookup yields CDR1 LNHDA and CDR2 SQIVND (reference sequence). The CDR3 runs to 14 residues. The chain has TRBV19 and TRBJ2-5; TRBD2 agrees at 7 bases. Sequenced: PBMCs. The origin of this receptor is a man aged 55-75 years with colorectal cancer. CDR3 in amino acids: CASSMGGGAETQYF. CDR3 nucleotides: TGTGCCAGTAGTATGGGCGGGGGAGCTGAGACCCAGTACTTC.